This T cell receptor (beta chain) comes out of a study of Ad26.COV2.S vaccination and SARS-CoV-2 variants. The CDR3 is made up of 14 amino acids. Germline values: CDR1 SGHTA, CDR2 FQGNSA. V was cut by 5 bases and J by 2 bases, with 13 bases left in between. Using immunoSEQ multiplex PCR, the repertoire was profiled, and TCRdb retains in-frame clones only, with some absent. The top ten hold about 16% of the sample, which has around 86,000 clones, 82% seen once. Study-level points and caveats: Individuals receiving vaccine had higher spike-specific TCR breadth than placebo recipients did. Overall T cell responses may have been underestimated by the analyses of TCR breadth and depth. Post-vaccination spike-specific CD8+ and CD4+ T cell responses reportedly had substantial breadth.

About this clone: Its antigen is currently unknown.

The sequence came from a human donor who had recovered from COVID-19. The sequencing used peripheral blood, collected after recovery from COVID-19. J is TRBJ2-7 and V is TRBV7-2; tentative D call: TRBD1 (5 bases). CDR3 protein: CASSTQVATYEQYF. CDR3 sequence (DNA): TGTGCCAGCAGCACACAGGTCGCTACCTACGAGCAGTACTTC.